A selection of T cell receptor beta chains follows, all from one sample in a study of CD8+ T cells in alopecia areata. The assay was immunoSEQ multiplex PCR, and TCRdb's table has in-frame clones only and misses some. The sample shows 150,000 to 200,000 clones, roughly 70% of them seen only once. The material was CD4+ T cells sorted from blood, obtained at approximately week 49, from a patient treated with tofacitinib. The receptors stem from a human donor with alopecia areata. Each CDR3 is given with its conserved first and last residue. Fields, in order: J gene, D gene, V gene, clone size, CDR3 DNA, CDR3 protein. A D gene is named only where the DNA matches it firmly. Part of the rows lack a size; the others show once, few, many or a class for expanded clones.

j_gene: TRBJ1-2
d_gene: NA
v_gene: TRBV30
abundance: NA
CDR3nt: TGTGCCTGGTCCTCCCTCAATGGCTACACCTTC
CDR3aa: CAWSSLNGYTF

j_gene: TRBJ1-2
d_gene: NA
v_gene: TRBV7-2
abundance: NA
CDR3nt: TGTGCCAGCAGCCCCCGTTCGGGTTTGGACAACTATGGCTACACCTTC
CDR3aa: CASSPRSGLDNYGYTF

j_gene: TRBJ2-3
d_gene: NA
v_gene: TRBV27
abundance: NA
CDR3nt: TGTGCCAGCACCTTCCGGCCCAGTCAGGCCGATACGCAGTATTTT
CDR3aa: CASTFRPSQADTQYF

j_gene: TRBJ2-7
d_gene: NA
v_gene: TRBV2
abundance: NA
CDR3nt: TGTGCCAGCAGAGGTACAGGACCCTACGAGCAGTACTTC
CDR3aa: CASRGTGPYEQYF

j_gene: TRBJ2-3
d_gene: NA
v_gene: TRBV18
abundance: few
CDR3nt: TGTGCCAGCTCAAGGAGCACAGATACGCAGTATTTT
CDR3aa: CASSRSTDTQYF

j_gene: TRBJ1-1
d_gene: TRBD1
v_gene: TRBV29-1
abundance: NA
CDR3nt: TGCAGCATGACCGGGACAGGAGCCACTGAAGCTTTCTTT
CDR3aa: CSMTGTGATEAFF

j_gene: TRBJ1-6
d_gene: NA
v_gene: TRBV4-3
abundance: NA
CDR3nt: TGCGCCAGCAGCCAAGGTGGTAGGACACCCCTCCACTTT
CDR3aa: CASSQGGRTPLHF

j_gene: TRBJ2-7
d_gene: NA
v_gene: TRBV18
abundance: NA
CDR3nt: TGTGCCAGCTCACCGACAGGCCGCCCTGAGCAGTACTTC
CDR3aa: CASSPTGRPEQYF

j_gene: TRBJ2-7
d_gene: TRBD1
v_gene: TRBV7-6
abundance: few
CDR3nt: TGTGCCAGCAGCCGGAAGCTAGGACAGGGGGCTGGCGAGCAGTACTTC
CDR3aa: CASSRKLGQGAGEQYF

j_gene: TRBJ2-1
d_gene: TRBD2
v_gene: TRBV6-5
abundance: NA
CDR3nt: TGTGCCAGCAGTTACGAGGGGATGGGACTAGAGGCGTTCTTC
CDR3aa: CASSYEGMGLEAFF

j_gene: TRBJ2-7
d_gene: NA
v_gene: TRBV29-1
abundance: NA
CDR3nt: TGCAGCGTGGTGCCGCAGGGGAAAGCGTACGAGCAGTACTTC
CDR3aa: CSVVPQGKAYEQYF

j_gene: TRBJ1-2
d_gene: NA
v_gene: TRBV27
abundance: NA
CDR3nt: TGTGCCAGCAGCCCTATGGCAGGGGACTATGGCTACACCTTC
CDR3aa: CASSPMAGDYGYTF

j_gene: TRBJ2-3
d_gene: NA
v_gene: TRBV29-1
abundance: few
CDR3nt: TGCAGCGTTGAAGTAGGGAGGCCGCAGTATTTT
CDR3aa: CSVEVGRPQYF

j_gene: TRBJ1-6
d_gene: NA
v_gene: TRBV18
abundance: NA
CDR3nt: TGTGCCAGCTCACCACCGGGACGCGAAAATTCACCCCTCCACTTT
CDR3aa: CASSPPGRENSPLHF

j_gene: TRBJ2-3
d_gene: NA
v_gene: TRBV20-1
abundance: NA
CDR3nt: TGCAGTGGACAGGGCACAGATACGCAGTATTTT
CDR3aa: CSGQGTDTQYF

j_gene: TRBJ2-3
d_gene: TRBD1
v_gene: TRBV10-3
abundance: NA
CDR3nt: TGTGCCATCAGTCCGGGACAGGGAAACACAGATACGCAGTATTTT
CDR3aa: CAISPGQGNTDTQYF

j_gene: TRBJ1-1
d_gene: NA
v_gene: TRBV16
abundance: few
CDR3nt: TGTGCCAGCAGCCCCCTGGGGGGGGGATTCAACACTGAAGCTTTCTTT
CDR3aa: CASSPLGGGFNTEAFF

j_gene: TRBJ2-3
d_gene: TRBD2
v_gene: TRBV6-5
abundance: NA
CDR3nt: TGTGCCAGCAGTTGGGGGACTATCACAGATACGCAGTATTTT
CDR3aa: CASSWGTITDTQYF

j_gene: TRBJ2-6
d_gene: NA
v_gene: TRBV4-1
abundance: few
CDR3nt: TGCGCCAGCAGCCCCCTGGCAGGGGAATCTGGGGCCAACGTCCTGACTTTC
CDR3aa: CASSPLAGESGANVLTF

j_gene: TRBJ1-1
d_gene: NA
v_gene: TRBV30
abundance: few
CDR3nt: TGTGCCTGGAGTCCGAAGAACACTGAAGCTTTCTTT
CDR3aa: CAWSPKNTEAFF

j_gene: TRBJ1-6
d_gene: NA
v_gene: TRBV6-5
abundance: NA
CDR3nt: TGTGCCAGCAGTCCCGAGGGGGGCGGGAATTCACCCCTCCACTTT
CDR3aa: CASSPEGGGNSPLHF

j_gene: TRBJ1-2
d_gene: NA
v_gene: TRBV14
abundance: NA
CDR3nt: TGTGCCAGCAGCCAATTCGGGGTCGATGGCTACACCTTC
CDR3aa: CASSQFGVDGYTF

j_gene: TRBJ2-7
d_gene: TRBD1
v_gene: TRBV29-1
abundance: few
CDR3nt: TGCAGCGTTGTGCCGGGACAGGGAAGCTACGAGCAGTACTTC
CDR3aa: CSVVPGQGSYEQYF

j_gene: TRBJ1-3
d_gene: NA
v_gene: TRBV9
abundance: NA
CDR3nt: TGTGCCAGCGGAAGGACAGCTGGAAACACCATATATTTT
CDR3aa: CASGRTAGNTIYF

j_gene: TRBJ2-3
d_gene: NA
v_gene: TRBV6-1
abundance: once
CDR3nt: TGTGCCAGCAGTGAATTCAGAGATACGCAGTATTTT
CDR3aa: CASSEFRDTQYF

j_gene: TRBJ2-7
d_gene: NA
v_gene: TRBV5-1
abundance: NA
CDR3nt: TGCGCCAGCAGCTCCGGGACCCAGGGATCCGAGCAGTACTTC
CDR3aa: CASSSGTQGSEQYF

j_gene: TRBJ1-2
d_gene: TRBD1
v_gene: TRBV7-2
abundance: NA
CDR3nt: TGTGCCAGCAGCTTAGGCTGGACAGGGGAATATGGCTACACCTTC
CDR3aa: CASSLGWTGEYGYTF

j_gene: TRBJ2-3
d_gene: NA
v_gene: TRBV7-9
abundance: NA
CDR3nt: TGTGCCAGCAGCTTAGCGGACCGGGGTACGCAGTATTTT
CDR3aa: CASSLADRGTQYF

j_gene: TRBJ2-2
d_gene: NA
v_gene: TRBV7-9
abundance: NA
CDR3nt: TGTGCCAGCAGAATGACGGTCACCGGGGAGCTGTTTTTT
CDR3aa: CASRMTVTGELFF

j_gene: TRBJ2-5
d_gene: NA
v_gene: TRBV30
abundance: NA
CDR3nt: TGTGCCTGGAGTGTTATCACGCGGCGGCAAGAGACCCAGTACTTC
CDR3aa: CAWSVITRRQETQYF

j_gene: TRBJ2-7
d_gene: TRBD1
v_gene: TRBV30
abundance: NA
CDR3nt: TGTGCCGGACGACAGGGATACGAGCAGTACTTC
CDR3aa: CAGRQGYEQYF